This entry describes one T cell receptor (beta chain). Its antigen remains unidentified. The authors amplified TCR beta CDR3 regions from RNA transcripts. An opening RT-PCR round employed HTBI primers and preceded a second-round multiplex PCR. MiXCR, applied by TCRdb to the multiplex PCR reads, yields one record per CDR3 protein. The data show about 550,000 distinct CDR3 sequences, approximately 37% seen once. This sample stems from a study of Graves' ophthalmopathy and Graves' hyperthyroidism. Whole-study results and caveats: Blood also carried most expanded thyroid clonotypes exceeding 0.001 frequency.

The CDR3 consists of 14 residues. V lost 4 bases and J 5 bases, leaving 13 bases between the germline ends. The germline CDR1 and CDR2 sequences are SNHLY and FYNNEI. The V gene is TRBV2, the J gene TRBJ2-3, with D perhaps matching TRBD2 (6 bases). Sequencing used peripheral blood or thyroid tissue (not recorded which). This sequence was found in an adult man with Graves' hyperthyroidism. The CDR3 DNA sequence: TGTGCCAGCAGTGCCCCCCGGGGGTTAGATACGCAGTATTTT. Translation gives CASSAPRGLDTQYF.